Each of the 9 T cell receptor beta chains below was sequenced from the same sample in a study of shared clonotypes between healthy human individuals (TCRdb year 2020). Library preparation used the immunoSEQ multiplex PCR assay. This immuneACCESS table, as held by TCRdb, lists in-frame sequences with V and J called but not all clones. Of the missing ones, under half trace to an unresolved V gene in checked studies; the others have no known cause. The sample table holds about 2,500,000 clones, of which roughly 92% were seen once. The top ten clones comprise under 0.15% of the sample. The source material was naive CD4+ T cells sorted from blood. The sample's cell subset or site label is to be understood as: CD45RA+ positively selected. These receptors originate from a man between 18 and 35 years old in good health.

A single count supports this clone. The rearrangement joins TRBV28 to TRBJ1-4, with D perhaps matching TRBD1 (5 bases). Germline V gene sequence: CDR1 MDHEN, CDR2 SYDVKM. The CDR3 consists of 15 residues. Trimming shortened V by 4 bases and J by 4 bases, and 13 bases separated the two germline ends. CDR3 loop: CASSSVDSFNEKLFF. CDR3 in DNA: TGTGCCAGCAGTTCCGTTGACAGCTTTAATGAAAAACTGTTTTTT.

The V gene is TRBV5-6, the J gene TRBJ2-2; 9 nucleotides align to TRBD1. With 4 bases clipped from V and 2 bases from J, the junction kept 6 bases outside the gene matches. The CDR3 totals 16 residues. The germline gives CDR1 SGHDT, CDR2 YYEEEE. The CDR3 loop is CASSRPGQGNTGELFF. CDR3 DNA sequence: TGTGCCAGCAGCCGCCCGGGACAGGGCAACACCGGGGAGCTGTTTTTT.

The genes are TRBV6-6 and TRBJ2-7; perhaps TRBD2 as D (5 bases). The CDR3 has 14 amino acids. V was shortened by 5 bases and J by 0 bases, with 11 bases between the two germline ends. The germline V gene has CDR1 MNHNY and CDR2 SVGAGI (reference sequence). CDR3 amino acids: CASSPGLSSYEQYF. The CDR3 DNA reads TGTGCCAGCAGTCCGGGGTTAAGCTCCTACGAGCAGTACTTC.

The rearrangement joins TRBV4-1 to TRBJ2-3; D is perhaps TRBD2 (6 bases). Per germline, CDR1 MGHRA and CDR2 YSYEKL. This CDR3 has 17 residues. Trimming took off 0 bases at V and 0 bases at J, with 13 bases between the two ends. The CDR3 nucleotides read TGCGCCAGCAGCCAAGATCGGCAGGCGGGGAGCACAGATACGCAGTATTTT. Protein: CASSQDRQAGSTDTQYF.

The V call is TRBV2, the J call TRBJ1-2, with D possibly matching TRBD1 (6 bases). Trimming left V 4 bases short and J 0 bases short, with 18 bases between. This CDR3 is built from 17 residues. Germline V CDR1 and CDR2: SNHLY, FYNNEI. In nucleotides, the CDR3 is TGTGCCAGCAGTGTCCTATCCGGGACAATAGCTAACTATGGCTACACCTTC. Protein product: CASSVLSGTIANYGYTF.

For this clone: The junction and the germline gene differ at one end; a read error may be behind it. The chain combines TRBV4-2 with TRBJ1-5; no clear D gene. The germline V gene has CDR1 LGHNA and CDR2 YNFKEQ. CDR3 length: 15 amino acids. The CDR3 sequence is CASSQAPQVNLPQHF. CDR3 nucleotide sequence: TGTGCCAGCAGCCAAGCCCCCCAGGTCAATCTGCCCCAGCATTTT.

The DNA of the CDR3 is TGCGCCAGCAGTCAAACAAGGGGGCAGACCGTCTCCTACGAGCAGTACTTC. Its protein product is CASSQTRGQTVSYEQYF. The J gene is TRBJ2-7, the V gene TRBV23-1; 7 bases agree with TRBD1. TRBV23-1 counts as an open reading frame of uncertain function. This CDR3 spans 17 amino acids. V shed 2 bases and J 0 bases; nucleotides not matched to a gene: 10.

The chain links TRBV6-5 to TRBJ2-7, with D perhaps TRBD1 or TRBD2 (5 bases each). CDR1 MNHEY and CDR2 SVGAGI come from the germline V gene. The CDR3 runs 12 residues. V gave up 6 bases and J gave up 2 bases, with 8 bases separating them. The CDR3: CASSRDAYEQYF. As DNA, the CDR3 is TGTGCCAGCAGCAGGGACGCCTACGAGCAGTACTTC.

This clone was counted a single time. The rearrangement uses TRBV7-3 and TRBJ2-7; 7 nucleotides match TRBD2. The germline CDR1 and CDR2 sequences are SGHTA and FQGTGA. Trimming at V came to 2 bases and at J to 6 bases, leaving 4 bases not matched to a gene. This CDR3 is 13 amino acids long. CDR3 DNA: TGTGCCAGCAGCTTATATGAGCGGGGCGAGCAGTACTTC. Amino acid sequence: CASSLYERGEQYF. The full variable domain, completed using reference TRBV7-3 and TRBJ2-7, is GAGVSQTPSNKVTEKGKYVELRCDPISGHTALYWYRQSLGQGPEFLIYFQGTGAADDSGLPNDRFFAVRPEGSVSTLKIQRTERGDSAVYLCASSLYERGEQYFGPGTRLTVT.